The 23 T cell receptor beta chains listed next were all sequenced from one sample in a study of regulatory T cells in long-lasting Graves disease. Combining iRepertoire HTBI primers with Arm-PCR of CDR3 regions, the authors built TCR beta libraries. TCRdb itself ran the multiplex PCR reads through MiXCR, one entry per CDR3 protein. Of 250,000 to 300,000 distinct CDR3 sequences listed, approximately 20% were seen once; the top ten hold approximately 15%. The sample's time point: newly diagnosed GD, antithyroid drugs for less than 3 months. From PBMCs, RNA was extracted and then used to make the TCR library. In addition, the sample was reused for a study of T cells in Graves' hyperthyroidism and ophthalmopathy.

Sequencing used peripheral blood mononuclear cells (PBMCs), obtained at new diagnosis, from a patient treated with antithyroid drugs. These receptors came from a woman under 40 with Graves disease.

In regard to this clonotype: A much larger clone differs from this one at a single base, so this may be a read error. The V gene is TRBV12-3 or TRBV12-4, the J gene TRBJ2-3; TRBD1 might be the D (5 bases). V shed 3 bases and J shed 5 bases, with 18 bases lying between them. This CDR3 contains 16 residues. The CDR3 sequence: CASSFKGSCAEDTQYF. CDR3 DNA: TGTGCCAGCAGTTTTAAGGGGTCGTGTGCAGAAGATACGCAGTATTTT.

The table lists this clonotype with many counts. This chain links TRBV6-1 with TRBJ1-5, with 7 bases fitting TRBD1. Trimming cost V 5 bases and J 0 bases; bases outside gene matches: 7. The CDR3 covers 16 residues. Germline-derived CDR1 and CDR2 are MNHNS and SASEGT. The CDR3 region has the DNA TGTGCCAGCAGTCCCCGACAGGGAACTAGCAATCAGCCCCAGCATTTT. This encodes CASSPRQGTSNQPQHF.

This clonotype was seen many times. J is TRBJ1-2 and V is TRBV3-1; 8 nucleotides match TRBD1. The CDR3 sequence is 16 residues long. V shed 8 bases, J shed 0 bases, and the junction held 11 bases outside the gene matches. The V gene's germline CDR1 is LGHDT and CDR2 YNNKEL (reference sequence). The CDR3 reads CASQSGTGLSNYGYTF. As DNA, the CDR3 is TGTGCCAGCCAATCCGGGACAGGCCTTTCTAACTATGGCTACACCTTC.

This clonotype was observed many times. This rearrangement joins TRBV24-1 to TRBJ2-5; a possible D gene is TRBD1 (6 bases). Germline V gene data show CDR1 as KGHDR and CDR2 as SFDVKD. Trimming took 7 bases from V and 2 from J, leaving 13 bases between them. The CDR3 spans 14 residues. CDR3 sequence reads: CATSEGGRQETQYF. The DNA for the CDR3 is TGTGCCACCAGCGAAGGGGGACGGCAAGAGACCCAGTACTTC.

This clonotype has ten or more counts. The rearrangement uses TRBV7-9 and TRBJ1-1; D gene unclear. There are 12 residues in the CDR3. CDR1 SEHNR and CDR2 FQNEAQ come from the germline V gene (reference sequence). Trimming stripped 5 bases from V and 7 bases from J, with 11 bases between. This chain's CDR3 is CASSGGLGEAFF. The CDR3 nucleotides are TGTGCCAGCAGCGGCGGCTTGGGTGAAGCTTTCTTT.

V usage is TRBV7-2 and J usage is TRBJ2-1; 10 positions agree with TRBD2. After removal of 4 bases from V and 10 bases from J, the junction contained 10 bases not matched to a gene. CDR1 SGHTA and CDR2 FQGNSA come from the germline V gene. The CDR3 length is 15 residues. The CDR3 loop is CASSSYSGGSGEQFF. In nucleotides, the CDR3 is TGTGCCAGCAGCTCCTATAGCGGGGGGTCTGGCGAGCAGTTCTTC.

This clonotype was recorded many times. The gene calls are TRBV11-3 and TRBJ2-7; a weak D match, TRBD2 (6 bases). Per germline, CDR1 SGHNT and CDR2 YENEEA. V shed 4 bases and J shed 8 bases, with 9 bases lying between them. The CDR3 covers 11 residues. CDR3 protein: CASSSGGKQYF. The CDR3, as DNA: TGTGCCAGCAGCTCCGGGGGAAAGCAGTACTTC.

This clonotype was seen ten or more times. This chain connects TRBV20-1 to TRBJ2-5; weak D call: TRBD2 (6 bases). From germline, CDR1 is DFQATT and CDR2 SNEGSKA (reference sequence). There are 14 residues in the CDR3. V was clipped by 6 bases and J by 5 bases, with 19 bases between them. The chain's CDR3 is CSASPEGPRETQYF. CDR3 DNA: TGCAGTGCCAGTCCGGAGGGACCTCGGGAGACCCAGTACTTC.

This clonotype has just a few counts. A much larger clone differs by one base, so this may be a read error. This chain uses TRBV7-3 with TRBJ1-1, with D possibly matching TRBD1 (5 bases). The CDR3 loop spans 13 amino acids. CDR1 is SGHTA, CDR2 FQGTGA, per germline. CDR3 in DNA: TGTGCCAGCAGCTTAGGGGAAAGGGGCGCGGCTTCCTTT. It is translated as CASSLGERGAASF.

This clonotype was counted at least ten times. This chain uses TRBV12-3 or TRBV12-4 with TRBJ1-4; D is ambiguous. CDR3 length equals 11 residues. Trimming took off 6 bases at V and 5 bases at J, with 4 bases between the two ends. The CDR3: CASSINEKLFF. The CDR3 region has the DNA TGTGCCAGCAGCATAAATGAAAAACTGTTTTTT.

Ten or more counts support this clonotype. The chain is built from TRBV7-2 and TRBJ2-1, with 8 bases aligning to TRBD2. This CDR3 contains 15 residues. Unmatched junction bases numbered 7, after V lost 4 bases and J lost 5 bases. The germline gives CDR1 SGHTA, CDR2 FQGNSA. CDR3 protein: CASSSIAGFNNEQFF. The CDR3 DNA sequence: TGTGCCAGCAGCTCGATAGCGGGGTTTAACAATGAGCAGTTCTTC.

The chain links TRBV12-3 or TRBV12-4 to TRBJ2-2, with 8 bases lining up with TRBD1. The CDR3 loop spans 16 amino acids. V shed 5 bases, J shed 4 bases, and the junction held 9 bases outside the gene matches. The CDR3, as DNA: TGTGCCAGCAGTAACTTCGGACAGGGAAGCACCGGGGAGCTGTTTTTT. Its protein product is CASSNFGQGSTGELFF.

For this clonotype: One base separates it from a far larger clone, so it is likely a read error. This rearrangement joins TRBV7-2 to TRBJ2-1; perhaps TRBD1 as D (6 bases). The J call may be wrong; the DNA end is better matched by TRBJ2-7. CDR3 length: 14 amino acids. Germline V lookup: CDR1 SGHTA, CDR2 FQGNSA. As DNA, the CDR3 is TGTGCCAGCAGCTGGTGGGGGCCCGGCGATGAGCAGTACTTC. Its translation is CASSWWGPGDEQYF.

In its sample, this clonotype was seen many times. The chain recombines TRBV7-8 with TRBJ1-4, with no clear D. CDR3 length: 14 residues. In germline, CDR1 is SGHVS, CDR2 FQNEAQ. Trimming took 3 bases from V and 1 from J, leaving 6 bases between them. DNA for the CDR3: TGTGCCAGCAGCTTGTGGCAAACTAATGAAAAACTGTTTTTT. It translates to CASSLWQTNEKLFF.

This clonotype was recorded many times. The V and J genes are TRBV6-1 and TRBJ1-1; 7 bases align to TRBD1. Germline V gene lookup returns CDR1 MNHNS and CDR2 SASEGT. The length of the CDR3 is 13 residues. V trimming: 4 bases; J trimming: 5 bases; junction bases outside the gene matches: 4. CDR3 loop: CASSADRDTEAFF. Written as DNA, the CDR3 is TGTGCCAGCAGTGCTGACAGGGATACTGAAGCTTTCTTT.

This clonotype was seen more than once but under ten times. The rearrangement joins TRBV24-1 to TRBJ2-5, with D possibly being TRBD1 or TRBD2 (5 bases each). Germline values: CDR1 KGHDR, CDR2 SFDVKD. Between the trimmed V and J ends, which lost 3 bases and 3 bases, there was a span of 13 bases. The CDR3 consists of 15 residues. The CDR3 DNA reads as TGTGCCACCAGTGATCCCCGGGACCTAAAAGAGACCCAGTACTTC. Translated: CATSDPRDLKETQYF.

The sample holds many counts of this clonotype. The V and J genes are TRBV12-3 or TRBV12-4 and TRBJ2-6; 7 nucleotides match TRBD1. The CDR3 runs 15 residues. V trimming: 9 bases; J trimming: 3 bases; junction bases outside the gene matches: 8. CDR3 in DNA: TGTGCCAGTTTCCCGACAGGGCTTGGGGCCAACGTCCTGACTTTC. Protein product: CASFPTGLGANVLTF.

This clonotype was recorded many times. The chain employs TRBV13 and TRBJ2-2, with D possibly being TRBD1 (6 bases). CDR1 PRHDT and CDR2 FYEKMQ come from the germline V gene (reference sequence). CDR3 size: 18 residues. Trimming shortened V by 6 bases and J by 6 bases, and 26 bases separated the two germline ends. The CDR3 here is CASRPTIGQRRTPGELFF. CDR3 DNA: TGTGCCAGCAGACCTACCATCGGACAGCGCCGGACCCCCGGGGAGCTGTTTTTT.

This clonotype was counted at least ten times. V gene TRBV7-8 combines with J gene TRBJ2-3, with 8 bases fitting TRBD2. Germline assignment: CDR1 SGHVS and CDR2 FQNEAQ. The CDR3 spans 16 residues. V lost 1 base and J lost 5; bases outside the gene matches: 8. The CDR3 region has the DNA TGTGCCAGCAGCTTAGATATCGGGGGGGCCTTAGATACGCAGTATTTT. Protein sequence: CASSLDIGGALDTQYF.

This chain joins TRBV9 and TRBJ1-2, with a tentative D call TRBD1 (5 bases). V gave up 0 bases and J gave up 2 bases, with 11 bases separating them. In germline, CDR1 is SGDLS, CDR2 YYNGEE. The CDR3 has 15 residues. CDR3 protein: CASSVGQGWNYGYTF. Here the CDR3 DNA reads TGTGCCAGCAGCGTAGGGCAGGGATGGAACTATGGCTACACCTTC.

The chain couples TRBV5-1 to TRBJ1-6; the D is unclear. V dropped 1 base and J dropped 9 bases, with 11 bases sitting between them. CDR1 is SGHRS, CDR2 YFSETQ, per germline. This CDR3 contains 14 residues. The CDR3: CASSLIERGSPLHF. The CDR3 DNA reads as TGCGCCAGCAGCTTGATAGAGCGAGGTTCACCCCTCCACTTT.

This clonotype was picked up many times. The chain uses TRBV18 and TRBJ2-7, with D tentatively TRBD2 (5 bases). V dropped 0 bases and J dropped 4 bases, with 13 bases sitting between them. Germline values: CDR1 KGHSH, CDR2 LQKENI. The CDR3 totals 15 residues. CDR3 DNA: TGTGCCAGCTCACCACCGCTCGAGGGAAAGTACGAGCAGTACTTC. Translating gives CASSPPLEGKYEQYF. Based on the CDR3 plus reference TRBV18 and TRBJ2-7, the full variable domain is NAGVMQNPRHLVRRRGQEARLRCSPMKGHSHVYWYRQLPEEGLKFMVYLQKENIIDESGMPKERFSAEFPKEGPSILRIQQVVRGDSAAYFCASSPPLEGKYEQYFGPGTRLTVT.

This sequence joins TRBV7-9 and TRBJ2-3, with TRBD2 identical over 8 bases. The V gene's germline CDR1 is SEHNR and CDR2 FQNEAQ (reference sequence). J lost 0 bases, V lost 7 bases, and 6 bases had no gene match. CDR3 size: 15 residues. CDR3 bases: TGTGCCAGCAAGTCCAGCGGGGGTAGCACAGATACGCAGTATTTT. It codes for CASKSSGGSTDTQYF.